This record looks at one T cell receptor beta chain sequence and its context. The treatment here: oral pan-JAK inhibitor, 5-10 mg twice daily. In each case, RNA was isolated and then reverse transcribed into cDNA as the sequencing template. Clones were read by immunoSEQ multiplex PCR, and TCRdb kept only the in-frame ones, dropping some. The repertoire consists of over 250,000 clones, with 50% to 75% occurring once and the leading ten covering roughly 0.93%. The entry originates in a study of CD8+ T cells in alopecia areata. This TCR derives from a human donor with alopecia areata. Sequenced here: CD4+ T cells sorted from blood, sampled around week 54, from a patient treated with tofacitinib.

The CDR3 spells CASSFGLLNSPLHF. For the CDR3, the DNA is TGTGCCAGCAGCTTTGGCCTGCTTAATTCACCCCTCCACTTT. V gene TRBV7-2 combines with J gene TRBJ1-6, with D uncertain. Germline V gene sequence: CDR1 SGHTA, CDR2 FQGNSA. Trimming left V 3 bases short and J 6 bases short, with 9 bases between. This CDR3 has 14 residues.